The rows below give T cell receptor beta chains drawn from one sample of a study of molecular identifiers for immune sequencing clone quantification. TCRdb re-called the PCR reads through MiXCR, storing one row per CDR3 protein. The sample has about 35,000 distinct CDR3 sequences; approximately 18% are singletons. What was sequenced was naive CD8+ T cells from blood, with Jurkat cell RNA spiked in. These receptors came from a human donor in good health. Some libraries in this study had Jurkat cell RNA spiked in. The CDR3 runs from the conserved cysteine through the conserved F or W. D genes are given only for firm matches. Expanded clones get a size class; other rows say once, few or many, or leave the size out.

j_call clone_size d_call v_call cdr3_aa cdr3_nt
TRBJ2-7 many . TRBV4-2 CASSQEITHSSYEQYF TGTGCCAGCAGCCAAGAAATCACCCACTCGTCCTACGAGCAGTACTTC
TRBJ2-7 many . TRBV13 CASSLGRGTYEQYF TGTGCCAGCAGCTTAGGCAGGGGAACCTACGAGCAGTACTTC
TRBJ2-1 many . TRBV4-3 CASSPQVTFSSYNEQFF TGCGCCAGCAGTCCACAAGTCACCTTTAGCTCCTACAATGAGCAGTTCTTC
TRBJ2-7 many TRBD2 TRBV9 CASSVGGGSQYEQYF TGTGCCAGCAGCGTAGGGGGCGGGAGTCAATACGAGCAGTACTTC
TRBJ2-3 many TRBD2 TRBV28 CASMGPGEREARTDTQYF TGTGCCAGCATGGGTCCCGGAGAGCGGGAGGCACGGACAGATACGCAGTATTTT
TRBJ2-3 many TRBD2 TRBV5-5 CASSLRGLAGYTDTQYF TGTGCCAGCAGCTTGAGGGGACTAGCGGGATACACAGATACGCAGTATTTT
TRBJ2-7 many . TRBV12-3/TRBV12-4 CASSLGGLSYEQYF TGTGCCAGCAGTTTAGGCGGGCTCTCCTACGAGCAGTACTTC
TRBJ2-3 . TRBD1 TRBV27 CASSLEDRRTDTQYF TGTGCCAGCAGTTTAGAGGACAGGCGCACAGATACGCAGTATTTT
TRBJ2-3 many TRBD1 TRBV5-6 CASSAGQGTDTQYF TGTGCCAGCAGCGCGGGACAGGGCACAGATACGCAGTATTTT
TRBJ2-7 . . TRBV7-9 CASSLVETFSYEQYF TGTGCCAGCAGCTTAGTGGAAACCTTCTCCTACGAGCAGTACTTC
TRBJ2-1 medium-sized . TRBV4-3 CASSQNYPRGNEQFF TGCGCCAGCAGCCAAAACTACCCTCGTGGGAATGAGCAGTTCTTC
TRBJ2-7 many TRBD1 TRBV6-5 CASSYGTGGYEQYF TGTGCCAGCAGTTACGGGACAGGGGGCTACGAGCAGTACTTC
TRBJ2-7 many . TRBV10-2 CASSELGVRTYEQYF TGCGCCAGCAGTGAATTGGGGGTTAGGACCTACGAGCAGTACTTC
TRBJ2-7 medium-sized . TRBV6-6 CASSYRDYEQYF TGTGCCAGCAGTTATAGGGACTACGAGCAGTACTTC
TRBJ2-7 many . TRBV11-2 CASSLAPGPVPPGEQYF TGTGCCAGCAGCTTAGCCCCGGGCCCGGTGCCCCCCGGCGAGCAGTACTTC
TRBJ2-1 . . TRBV7-6 CASSPSQVNEQFF TGTGCCAGCAGCCCTTCACAAGTGAATGAGCAGTTCTTC
TRBJ2-1 few . TRBV6-1 CASSERRNSYNEQFF TGTGCCAGCAGTGAAAGACGGAACTCCTACAATGAGCAGTTCTTC
TRBJ1-5 medium-sized . TRBV6-2/TRBV6-3 CASRDGSNQPQHF TGTGCCAGCAGGGACGGCAGCAATCAGCCCCAGCATTTT
TRBJ2-2 medium-sized TRBD2 TRBV7-9 CASRLAALNTGELFF TGTGCCAGCAGACTAGCGGCCTTGAACACCGGGGAGCTGTTTTTT
TRBJ2-7 many TRBD2 TRBV6-2/TRBV6-3 CASTDIAGEPYEQYF TGTGCCAGCACCGACATAGCGGGGGAGCCTTACGAGCAGTACTTC
TRBJ2-7 many TRBD2 TRBV28 CASSFYRTKRGSYEQYF TGTGCCAGCAGTTTCTACCGGACTAAGCGGGGGTCCTACGAGCAGTACTTC
TRBJ2-7 many . TRBV5-1 CASSLEGRNSYEQYF TGCGCCAGCAGCTTGGAGGGACGCAACTCCTACGAGCAGTACTTC
TRBJ2-3 few TRBD2 TRBV7-2 CASSLGLGWSSGRNLRGTDTQYF TGTGCCAGCAGCTTAGGATTGGGATGGTCTAGCGGGAGGAACCTTAGGGGCACAGATACGCAGTATTTT
TRBJ2-3 many . TRBV12-3/TRBV12-4 CATTPGLSADTQYF TGTGCCACCACCCCGGGTCTCTCCGCAGATACGCAGTATTTT
TRBJ2-2 many TRBD1 TRBV11-1 CASSVYRGQTGELFF TGTGCCAGCAGCGTCTACAGGGGGCAGACCGGGGAGCTGTTTTTT
TRBJ2-1 many TRBD2 TRBV6-4 CASSVVAGYNEQFF TGTGCCAGCAGTGTCGTAGCGGGATACAATGAGCAGTTCTTC
TRBJ1-5 . TRBD1 TRBV6-5 CASRVTGENRPQHF TGTGCCAGCAGAGTTACAGGGGAGAATCGGCCCCAGCATTTT
TRBJ2-1 many . TRBV2 CASSEPGAISSYNEQFF TGTGCCAGCAGTGAACCAGGGGCCATTTCCTCCTACAATGAGCAGTTCTTC
TRBJ2-1 . . TRBV7-9 CASLRGGEQFF TGTGCCAGCCTCAGGGGAGGTGAGCAGTTCTTC
TRBJ2-7 medium-sized . TRBV4-2 CASSPENMDYEQYF TGTGCCAGCAGCCCAGAAAATATGGACTACGAGCAGTACTTC
TRBJ2-3 . . TRBV7-9 CASIQPEYPDTQYF TGCGCCAGCATCCAACCCGAATACCCAGATACGCAGTATTTT
TRBJ1-2 many . TRBV29-1 CSVGSPGEGYGYTF TGCAGCGTTGGCAGTCCGGGCGAGGGCTATGGCTACACCTTC
TRBJ1-2 . . TRBV6-5 CASKYRGGYGYTF TGTGCCAGCAAATATAGGGGCGGTTATGGCTACACCTTC
TRBJ2-7 many . TRBV6-2/TRBV6-3 CANSYSQYEQYF TGTGCCAACAGTTACTCTCAATACGAGCAGTACTTC
TRBJ2-5 many . TRBV25-1 CASSFGAETQYF TGTGCCAGCAGTTTTGGGGCGGAGACCCAGTACTTC
TRBJ2-2 . . TRBV24-1 CATSDSTRDDTGELFF TGTGCCACCAGTGACTCCACACGGGACGACACCGGGGAGCTGTTTTTT
TRBJ1-3 many . TRBV9 CASSEAPIRDGGNTIYF TGTGCCAGCAGCGAGGCCCCCATTAGGGACGGTGGAAACACCATATATTTT
TRBJ2-1 . . TRBV11-2 CASSLVAGGGVDEQFF TGTGCCAGCAGCTTAGTGGCAGGGGGGGGGGTCGATGAGCAGTTCTTC
TRBJ1-3 many . TRBV4-2 CASSPAGNTIYF TGTGCCAGCAGCCCGGCGGGAAACACCATATATTTT
TRBJ2-7 many . TRBV4-1 CASSQDGAALNYEQYF TGCGCCAGCAGCCAAGACGGAGCGGCTCTAAACTACGAGCAGTACTTC
TRBJ2-7 few . TRBV7-9 CASSQWGNEQYF TGTGCCAGCAGCCAGTGGGGAAACGAGCAGTACTTC
TRBJ2-2 many TRBD1 TRBV28 CASSFSLTGEKPNTGELFF TGTGCCAGCAGTTTCTCCCTTACAGGGGAAAAACCGAACACCGGGGAGCTGTTTTTT
TRBJ2-1 many . TRBV4-3 CASSHEAYNEQFF TGCGCCAGCAGCCACGAGGCCTACAATGAGCAGTTCTTC
TRBJ2-1 . TRBD2 TRBV6-5 CASTQSPISGAVGGNNEQFF TGTGCCAGCACTCAGTCTCCGATTAGCGGGGCTGTGGGGGGCAACAATGAGCAGTTCTTC
TRBJ2-2 . . TRBV6-2/TRBV6-3 CASSLRGHGTGELSF TGTGCCAGCAGTTTAAGGGGTCATGGCACCGGGGAGCTGTCTTTT
TRBJ2-2 few . TRBV2 CASSLRTGGHTGELFF TGTGCCAGCAGCTTAAGGACTGGGGGACACACCGGGGAGCTGTTTTTT
TRBJ2-3 many TRBD1 TRBV29-1 CSVRTGRDTQYF TGCAGCGTAAGGACAGGGCGGGATACGCAGTATTTT
TRBJ2-2 many . TRBV12-3/TRBV12-4 CASSDGGPTGELFF TGTGCCAGCAGTGATGGAGGGCCCACCGGGGAGCTGTTTTTT
TRBJ1-6 many . TRBV7-2 CASSLRWDNYNSPLHF TGTGCCAGCAGCTTACGTTGGGACAACTATAATTCACCCCTCCACTTT
TRBJ2-2 many . TRBV6-2/TRBV6-3 CASTRTGELFF TGTGCCAGCACCCGCACCGGGGAGCTGTTTTTT
TRBJ2-3 many . TRBV7-9 CASSSYLGLQDTQYF TGTGCCAGCAGTTCATACCTGGGACTGCAAGATACGCAGTATTTT
TRBJ1-5 many TRBD1 TRBV6-2/TRBV6-3 CASSYSGTGSQPQHF TGTGCCAGCAGTTACTCGGGGACAGGGAGTCAGCCCCAGCATTTT